The source of this TCR beta chain is a study of T-cell reconstitution after alpha-beta-depleted transplantation in children (TCRdb year 2016). Describing the broader study: The study quantitatively tracked T-cell immune reconstitution after TCRalphabeta/CD19-depleted allogeneic hematopoietic cell transplantation in children using TCR repertoire profiling.

Libraries came from PCR. This sample was sequenced with an Illumina HiSeq 2500. TCR libraries were prepared with molecular barcoding, using unique molecular identifiers to normalize TCRbeta repertoire quantification. TCRdb redid the processing of the public reads, applying fastp at Q25 and MiXCR, and retained in-frame beta chains. Each CDR3 protein appears once, grouped with its most common genes and DNA. The table for this sample lists more than 400,000 distinct CDR3 sequences; about 45% of them were counted only once. The top ten hold 27% of the sample. The CDR1 and CDR2 encoded by the germline V gene are ENHRY and SYGVKD. Trimming removed 10 bases from V and 1 base from J; the gene matches leave 4 bases unexplained. There are 14 amino acids in the CDR3, from cysteine to phenylalanine inclusive. CDR3 DNA only is kept here, 42 bases in frame from base 1. Of note for this clonotype: Its antigen remains undetermined. No base quality information exists; no much larger clone differs at one position.

The sample's treatment or condition label, in plain terms: allogeneic hematopoietic cell transplantation with graft depleted of TCRalphabeta T cells and CD19 B cells. TCRalphabeta/CD19-depleted allogeneic hematopoietic cell grafts were given to the transplant recipients, all of whom were children. Overall study results and their limits: Hyperexpanded clone frequencies declined over subsequent months; after one year, T-cell counts and TCRbeta diversity were mostly attributed to newly produced T cells. In some patients, the high TCRbeta diversity seen at day 60 was put down to recipient T cells and intrathymic progenitors that had survived conditioning. Apparently early alphabetaT-cell count recovery about two months after transplant reportedly relied on only several hundred rapidly expanded clones derived from non-depleted graft cells.

This sequence uses TRBV10-3 and TRBJ2-5, with 12 middle bases fitting TRBD2. Specimen: PBMCs, collected before TCRalphabeta/CD19-depleted stem cell transplant. This sequence was found in a girl aged 2-10 years with aplastic anemia, due to receive a stem cell transplant. The nucleotide sequence reads TGTGCCACTCTAGCGGGAGGGGGCCAAGAGACCCAGTACTTC. Translated, it gives CATLAGGGQETQYF.